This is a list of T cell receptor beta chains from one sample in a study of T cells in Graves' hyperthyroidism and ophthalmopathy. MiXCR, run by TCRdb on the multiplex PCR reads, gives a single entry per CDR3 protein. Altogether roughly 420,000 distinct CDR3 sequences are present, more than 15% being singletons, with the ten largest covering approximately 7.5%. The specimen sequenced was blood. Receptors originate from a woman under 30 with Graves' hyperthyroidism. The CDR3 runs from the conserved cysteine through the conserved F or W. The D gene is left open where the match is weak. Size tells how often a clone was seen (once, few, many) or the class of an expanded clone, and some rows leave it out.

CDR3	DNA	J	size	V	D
CASSRTSVSSYNEQFF	TGCGCCAGCAGCCGGACTAGCGTGAGCTCCTACAATGAGCAGTTCTTC	TRBJ2-1	many	TRBV5-1	TRBD2
CASSLDGTTEAFF	TGTGCCAGCAGTTTGGACGGAACCACTGAAGCTTTCTTT	TRBJ1-1	many	TRBV12-3/TRBV12-4	.
CASSPNGREATDTQYF	TGTGCCAGCTCACCAAACGGGCGGGAGGCCACAGATACGCAGTATTTT	TRBJ2-3	many	TRBV18	TRBD2
CASSSTGTRIPDGYTF	TGTGCCAGCAGTTCCACCGGGACAAGGATACCGGATGGCTACACCTTC	TRBJ1-2	few	TRBV6-1	.
CASSSHLAGKGYEQYF	TGTGCCAGCAGTTCCCACCTAGCGGGAAAAGGCTACGAGCAGTACTTC	TRBJ2-7	.	TRBV7-8	TRBD2
CAISGREGTDTQYF	TGTGCCATCAGTGGCAGGGAAGGGACAGATACGCAGTATTTT	TRBJ2-3	many	TRBV10-3	.
CASSLVAEAYEQYF	TGTGCCAGCAGCTTAGTGGCGGAAGCCTACGAGCAGTACTTC	TRBJ2-7	many	TRBV7-6	.
CASSSRGGGETQYF	TGTGCCAGCAGCTCCCGAGGAGGGGGAGAGACCCAGTACTTC	TRBJ2-5	.	TRBV13	.
CASSPTYSNQPQHF	TGTGCCAGCAGCCCAACTTATAGCAATCAGCCCCAGCATTTT	TRBJ1-5	many	TRBV11-2	.
CASIWLPSGGIPTDTQYF	TGTGCCAGCATCTGGCTCCCTAGCGGGGGGATACCCACAGATACGCAGTATTTT	TRBJ2-3	many	TRBV2	TRBD2
CASNPPIRRPDTEAFF	TGTGCCAGCAACCCCCCCATCAGGCGTCCAGACACTGAAGCTTTCTTT	TRBJ1-1	many	TRBV28	.
CASSQGWIAGNEQFF	TGCGCCAGCAGTCAAGGGTGGATAGCGGGGAATGAGCAGTTCTTC	TRBJ2-1	many	TRBV5-1	TRBD2
CASRPDRGHSPLHF	TGTGCCAGCAGGCCGGACAGGGGGCACTCACCCCTCCACTTT	TRBJ1-6	many	TRBV6-1	TRBD1
CASSLAGGQGNQPQHF	TGTGCCAGCAGCTTAGCAGGTGGACAGGGCAATCAGCCCCAGCATTTT	TRBJ1-5	many	TRBV7-8	TRBD1
CASRGYKAGETQYF	TGTGCCAGCCGCGGGTATAAGGCAGGGGAGACCCAGTACTTC	TRBJ2-5	many	TRBV6-1	.
CSASRLAGYLAKNIQYF	TGCAGTGCTAGTCGACTAGCGGGCTATCTAGCCAAAAACATTCAGTACTTC	TRBJ2-4	many	TRBV20-1	TRBD2
CASSRAYDTQYF	TGTGCCAGCAGTAGGGCGTACGATACGCAGTATTTT	TRBJ2-3	many	TRBV12-3/TRBV12-4	.
CASSRGQRVDTQYF	TGTGCCAGCAGCCGGGGCCAGCGGGTAGATACGCAGTATTTT	TRBJ2-3	.	TRBV4-2	.
CASSLGQDPGANVLTF	TGCGCCAGCAGCTTGGGACAGGATCCTGGGGCCAACGTCCTGACTTTC	TRBJ2-6	.	TRBV5-1	.
CASSLQGGGPQHF	TGTGCCAGCAGCCTACAGGGTGGGGGGCCCCAGCATTTT	TRBJ1-5	many	TRBV11-2	.
CATIGTKNTGELFF	TGTGCCACCATTGGGACCAAGAACACCGGGGAGCTGTTTTTT	TRBJ2-2	many	TRBV6-1	.
CSATSGRGETQYF	TGCAGTGCTACAAGCGGGAGAGGGGAGACCCAGTACTTC	TRBJ2-5	many	TRBV20-1	TRBD2
CASRPGTDTGELFF	TGTGCCAGCAGACCCGGGACAGACACCGGGGAGCTGTTTTTT	TRBJ2-2	few	TRBV12-3/TRBV12-4	TRBD1
CASSQKRVHNEQFF	TGTGCCAGCAGCCAGAAGCGGGTCCACAATGAGCAGTTCTTC	TRBJ2-1	many	TRBV3-1	.
CASSSSRGHSGKYF	TGTGCCAGTAGTTCAAGCAGGGGGCACAGCGGAAAGTACTTC	TRBJ2-5	many	TRBV19	TRBD1
CASTPRGYNEQFF	TGTGCCAGCACCCCAAGGGGGTACAATGAGCAGTTCTTC	TRBJ2-1	few	TRBV5-6	.
CASGLGPDTQYF	TGTGCCAGCGGACTAGGCCCAGATACGCAGTATTTT	TRBJ2-3	many	TRBV2	TRBD2
CASSFLAGGYNEQFF	TGTGCCAGCAGTTTCCTAGCGGGAGGTTACAATGAGCAGTTCTTC	TRBJ2-1	many	TRBV6-1	TRBD2
CASSKTGDNEKLFF	TGTGCCAGCTCAAAGACAGGAGATAATGAAAAACTGTTTTTT	TRBJ1-4	many	TRBV18	.
CSALAGGVEQFF	TGCAGTGCGCTCGCGGGGGGCGTTGAGCAGTTCTTC	TRBJ2-1	many	TRBV20-1	TRBD2
CASSLGDTANEQFF	TGCGCCAGCAGCTTGGGGGACACGGCCAATGAGCAGTTCTTC	TRBJ2-1	many	TRBV5-1	.
CAWSVHSGTYEQYF	TGTGCCTGGAGTGTACACAGTGGGACCTACGAGCAGTACTTC	TRBJ2-7	many	TRBV30	.
CSVGVGYEQYF	TGCAGCGTCGGGGTGGGCTACGAGCAGTACTTC	TRBJ2-7	.	TRBV29-1	.
CASRRGTVYEQYF	TGTGCCAGCCGGCGGGGCACAGTGTACGAGCAGTACTTC	TRBJ2-7	many	TRBV2	.
CASSQGTVQPPLHF	TGTGCCAGCAGCCAGGGAACAGTCCAGCCACCCCTCCACTTT	TRBJ1-6	many	TRBV3-1	.
CASSSRQADNEQFF	TGTGCCAGCAGCTCCCGCCAGGCTGACAATGAGCAGTTCTTC	TRBJ2-1	many	TRBV7-6	.
CAITSDRANGYTF	TGTGCCATCACCTCCGACAGGGCAAATGGCTACACCTTC	TRBJ1-2	many	TRBV10-3	TRBD1
CASSAYAGQGGFYEQYF	TGTGCCAGTAGTGCATACGCGGGACAGGGAGGATTCTACGAGCAGTACTTC	TRBJ2-7	many	TRBV19	TRBD1
CSARPISGQGAKDTQYF	TGCAGTGCTAGACCTATCTCGGGACAGGGGGCCAAAGATACGCAGTATTTT	TRBJ2-3	.	TRBV20-1	TRBD1
CASSQELGGNQPQHF	TGCGCCAGCAGCCAGGAGTTGGGAGGCAATCAGCCCCAGCATTTT	TRBJ1-5	few	TRBV4-1	.
CASSLLPRQATYEQYF	TGTGCCAGCAGCCTACTGCCTCGGCAGGCCACCTACGAGCAGTACTTC	TRBJ2-7	few	TRBV5-6	.
CASSEGQGTDTQYF	TGTGCCAGCAGTGAGGGGCAGGGCACAGATACGCAGTATTTT	TRBJ2-3	many	TRBV2	.
CASSVGQGTQPQHF	TGTGCCAGCAGCGTGGGACAGGGAACTCAGCCCCAGCATTTT	TRBJ1-5	many	TRBV9	TRBD1
CASRTLRANTGELFF	TGTGCCAGCCGAACCCTCAGAGCGAACACCGGGGAGCTGTTTTTT	TRBJ2-2	many	TRBV11-2	.
CAWRSRGSSYEQYF	TGTGCCTGGAGGAGCAGGGGGAGCTCCTACGAGCAGTACTTC	TRBJ2-7	many	TRBV30	TRBD1
CASSKGRGYGYTF	TGTGCCAGCAGTAAGGGCCGTGGCTATGGCTACACCTTC	TRBJ1-2	many	TRBV28	.
CASSPFYTDTQYF	TGTGCCAGCAGCCCGTTTTACACAGATACGCAGTATTTT	TRBJ2-3	.	TRBV4-2	.
CASSQGQGGEPNEKLFF	TGTGCCAGCAGCCAAGGACAGGGAGGCGAGCCTAATGAAAAACTGTTTTTT	TRBJ1-4	few	TRBV4-2	TRBD1
CASSLQGNNEQFF	TGTGCCAGCAGCTTACAGGGGAACAATGAGCAGTTCTTC	TRBJ2-1	once	TRBV5-6	TRBD1
CASSLAGGSTYNEQFF	TGCGCCAGCAGCTTGGCTGGCGGGTCAACCTACAATGAGCAGTTCTTC	TRBJ2-1	many	TRBV5-1	.
CASSLRAQGPSYNEQFF	TGTGCCAGCAGTTTAAGGGCCCAGGGCCCTTCCTACAATGAGCAGTTCTTC	TRBJ2-1	many	TRBV12-3/TRBV12-4	.